These T cell receptor beta chains were read from a single sample in a study of T cell responses to AZD1222 COVID-19 vaccine. The assay was immunoSEQ multiplex PCR, and TCRdb's table has in-frame clones only and misses some. This table has over 100,000 clones, about 89% appearing once. The specimen comprised peripheral blood, sampled on day 0 of AZD1222 vaccination. The source of these receptors is an adult in good health. Each CDR3 is given with its conserved first and last residue. The D gene is left open where the match is weak. Not all rows give a size; the values are once, few, many and, for expanded clones, a class.

CDR3 protein	CDR3 DNA	clone size	V gene	J gene	D gene
CSVTEQGAQHF	TGCAGCGTTACGGAACAGGGTGCCCAGCATTTT	-	TRBV29-1	TRBJ1-5	-
CASSLDPTGLAGDSTQYF	TGTGCCAGCAGCTTGGATCCAACGGGACTAGCGGGGGACTCTACGCAGTATTTT	few	TRBV5-6	TRBJ2-3	TRBD2
CASGLVPSIDSYEQYF	TGTGCTAGTGGTTTGGTTCCAAGTATAGATTCCTACGAGCAGTACTTC	-	TRBV12-5	TRBJ2-7	-
CASSPQTRGNTEAFF	TGCGCCAGCAGCCCTCAGACTCGCGGGAACACTGAAGCTTTCTTT	-	TRBV4-1	TRBJ1-1	-
CASSLVGDRSPYEQYF	TGTGCCAGCAGTTTGGTAGGGGACAGGTCTCCCTACGAGCAGTACTTC	-	TRBV27	TRBJ2-7	TRBD1
CASSHLARDRNYGYTF	TGCGCCAGCAGCCACCTAGCCCGGGACAGAAACTATGGCTACACCTTC	-	TRBV4-1	TRBJ1-2	TRBD1
CASSLLLSGGELFF	TGTGCCAGCAGCTTACTCCTTAGCGGTGGGGAGCTGTTTTTT	-	TRBV13	TRBJ2-2	-
CASNIRRAEGYTF	TGTGCCAGCAACATAAGGAGGGCCGAGGGCTACACCTTC	-	TRBV12-3/TRBV12-4	TRBJ1-2	-
CASSSRLVANTGELFF	TGTGCCAGCAGCTCACGACTAGTCGCGAACACCGGGGAGCTGTTTTTT	-	TRBV14	TRBJ2-2	-
CASSRMTGASSYEQYF	TGTGCCAGCAGCCGAATGACAGGGGCCAGCTCCTACGAGCAGTACTTC	once	TRBV7-6	TRBJ2-7	TRBD1
CASSLGGLVADTQYF	TGTGCCAGCAGCTTGGGGGGACTAGTGGCAGATACGCAGTATTTT	-	TRBV5-4	TRBJ2-3	TRBD2
CASSLSQGGSAMNTEAFF	TGTGCCAGCAGCTTATCTCAGGGAGGTTCTGCCATGAACACTGAAGCTTTCTTT	-	TRBV11-3	TRBJ1-1	-
CASTKLAGETGELFF	TGTGCCAGCACCAAACTAGCGGGGGAAACCGGGGAGCTGTTTTTT	-	TRBV6-5	TRBJ2-2	TRBD2
CASRETGNTEAFF	TGTGCCAGCAGGGAGACTGGAAACACTGAAGCTTTCTTT	-	TRBV5-4	TRBJ1-1	-
CASSPSGTENTEAFF	TGTGCCAGCAGCCCATCCGGGACAGAGAACACTGAAGCTTTCTTT	-	TRBV7-3	TRBJ1-1	TRBD1
CAISESETGERAFF	TGTGCCATCAGTGAGTCAGAAACGGGGGAGAGAGCTTTCTTT	-	TRBV10-3	TRBJ1-1	-